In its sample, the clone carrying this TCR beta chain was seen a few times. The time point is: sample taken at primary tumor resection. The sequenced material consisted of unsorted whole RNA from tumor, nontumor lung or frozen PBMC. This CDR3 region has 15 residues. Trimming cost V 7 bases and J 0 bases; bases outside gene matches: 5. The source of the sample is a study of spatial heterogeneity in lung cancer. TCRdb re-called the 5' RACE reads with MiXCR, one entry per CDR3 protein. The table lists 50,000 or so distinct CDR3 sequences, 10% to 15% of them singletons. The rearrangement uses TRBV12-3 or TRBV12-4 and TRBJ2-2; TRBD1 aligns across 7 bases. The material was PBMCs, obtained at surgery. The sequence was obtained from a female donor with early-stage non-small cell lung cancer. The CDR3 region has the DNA TGTGCCAGCACCCGGGGACAGCCGAACACCGGGGAGCTGTTTTTT. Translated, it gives CASTRGQPNTGELFF.